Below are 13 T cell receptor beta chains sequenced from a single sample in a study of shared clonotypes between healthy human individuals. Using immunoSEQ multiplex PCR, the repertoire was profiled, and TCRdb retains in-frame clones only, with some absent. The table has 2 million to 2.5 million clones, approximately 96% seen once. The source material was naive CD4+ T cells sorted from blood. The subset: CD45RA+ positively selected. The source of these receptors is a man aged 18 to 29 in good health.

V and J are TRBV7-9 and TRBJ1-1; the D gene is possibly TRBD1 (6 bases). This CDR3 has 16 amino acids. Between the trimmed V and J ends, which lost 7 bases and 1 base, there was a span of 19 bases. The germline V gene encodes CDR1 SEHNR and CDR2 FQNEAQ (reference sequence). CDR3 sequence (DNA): TGTGCCAGCAAACTAGGGACCGGGGGCGGGAACACTGAAGCTTTCTTT. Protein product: CASKLGTGGGNTEAFF.

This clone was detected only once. CDR3 in amino acids: CAWSVTRTSGRMYVNTGELFF. CDR3 coding DNA: TGTGCCTGGAGTGTTACCAGGACTAGCGGGAGAATGTATGTTAACACCGGGGAGCTGTTTTTT. This chain connects TRBV30 to TRBJ2-2, with TRBD2 identical over 13 bases. From germline, CDR1 is GTSNPN and CDR2 SVGIG (reference sequence). The CDR3 consists of 21 residues. J lost 2 bases, V lost 0 bases, and 15 bases had no gene match.

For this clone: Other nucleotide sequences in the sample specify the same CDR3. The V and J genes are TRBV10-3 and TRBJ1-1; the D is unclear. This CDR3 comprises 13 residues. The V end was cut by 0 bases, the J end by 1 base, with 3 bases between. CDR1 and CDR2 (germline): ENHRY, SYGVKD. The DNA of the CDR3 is TGTGCCATCAGTGAGTCCGGGAACACTGAAGCTTTCTTT. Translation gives CAISESGNTEAFF.

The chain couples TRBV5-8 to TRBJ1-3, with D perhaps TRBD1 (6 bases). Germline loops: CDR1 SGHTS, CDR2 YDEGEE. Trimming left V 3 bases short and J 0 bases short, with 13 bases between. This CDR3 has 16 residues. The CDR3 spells CASSWGLTSSGNTIYF. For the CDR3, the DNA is TGTGCCAGCAGCTGGGGGCTCACCAGCTCTGGAAACACCATATATTTT.

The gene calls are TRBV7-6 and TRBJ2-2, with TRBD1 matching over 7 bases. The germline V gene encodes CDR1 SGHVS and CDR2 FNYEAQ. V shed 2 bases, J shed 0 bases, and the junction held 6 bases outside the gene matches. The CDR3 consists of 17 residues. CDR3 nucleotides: TGTGCCAGCAGCTTATATGGTGGGACAGCGAACACCGGGGAGCTGTTTTTT. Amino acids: CASSLYGGTANTGELFF.

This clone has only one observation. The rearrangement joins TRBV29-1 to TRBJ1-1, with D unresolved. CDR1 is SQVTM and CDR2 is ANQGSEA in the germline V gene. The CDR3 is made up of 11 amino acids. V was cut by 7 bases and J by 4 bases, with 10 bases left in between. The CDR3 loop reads CSAEESTEAFF. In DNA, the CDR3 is TGCAGCGCCGAAGAAAGCACTGAAGCTTTCTTT.

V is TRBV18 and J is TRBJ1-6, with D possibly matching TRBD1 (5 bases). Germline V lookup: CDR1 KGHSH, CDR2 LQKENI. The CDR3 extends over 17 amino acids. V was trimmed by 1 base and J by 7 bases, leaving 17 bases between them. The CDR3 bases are TGTGCCAGCTCACCACTGGGACCCGGGACGGAGAATTCACCCCTCCACTTT. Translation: CASSPLGPGTENSPLHF.

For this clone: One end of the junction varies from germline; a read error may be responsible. The DNA for the CDR3 is TGTGCCGGCAGCGTCCAACAGGGAGGTGGAGAGCCCCAGCATTTT. Amino acid sequence: CAGSVQQGGGEPQHF. This chain links TRBV5-6 with TRBJ1-5, with D tentatively TRBD1 (6 bases). This CDR3 has 15 amino acids. Germline CDR1 reads SGHDT; CDR2 reads YYEEEE. Looking up the rest from reference TRBV5-6 and TRBJ1-5 gives the full variable domain: DAGVTQSPTHLIKTRGQQVTLRCSPKSGHDTVSWYQQALGQGPQFIFQYYEEEERQRGNFPDRFSGHQFPNYSSELNVNALLLGDSALYLCAGSVQQGGGEPQHFGDGTRLSIL.

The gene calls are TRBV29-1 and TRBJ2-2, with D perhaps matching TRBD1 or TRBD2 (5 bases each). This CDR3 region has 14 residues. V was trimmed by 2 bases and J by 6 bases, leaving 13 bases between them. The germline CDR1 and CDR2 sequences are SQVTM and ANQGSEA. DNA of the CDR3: TGCAGCGTTGAAAGGGGTGTCGGGGCCGGGGAGCTGTTTTTT. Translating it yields CSVERGVGAGELFF.

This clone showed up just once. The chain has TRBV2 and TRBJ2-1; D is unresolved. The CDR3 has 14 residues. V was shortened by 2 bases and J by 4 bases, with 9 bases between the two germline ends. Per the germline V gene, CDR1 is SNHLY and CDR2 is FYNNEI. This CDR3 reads CASSELTPYNEQFF. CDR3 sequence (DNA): TGTGCCAGCAGTGAATTGACCCCATACAATGAGCAGTTCTTC.

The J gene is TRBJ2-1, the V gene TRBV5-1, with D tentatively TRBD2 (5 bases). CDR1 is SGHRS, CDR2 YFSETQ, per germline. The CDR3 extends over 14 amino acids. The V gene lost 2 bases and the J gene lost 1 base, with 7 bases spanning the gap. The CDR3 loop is CASSFGESYNEQFF. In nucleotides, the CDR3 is TGCGCCAGCAGCTTCGGGGAGTCCTACAATGAGCAGTTCTTC. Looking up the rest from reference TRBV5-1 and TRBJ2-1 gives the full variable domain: KAGVTQTPRYLIKTRGQQVTLSCSPISGHRSVSWYQQTPGQGLQFLFEYFSETQRNKGNFPGRFSGRQFSNSRSEMNVSTLELGDSALYLCASSFGESYNEQFFGPGTRLTVL.

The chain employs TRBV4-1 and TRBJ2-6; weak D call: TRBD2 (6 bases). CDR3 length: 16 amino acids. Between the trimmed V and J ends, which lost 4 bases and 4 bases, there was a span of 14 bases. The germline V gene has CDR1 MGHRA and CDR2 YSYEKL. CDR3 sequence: CASSPRLGSGANVLTF. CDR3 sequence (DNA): TGCGCCAGCAGCCCCAGACTAGGGTCCGGGGCCAACGTCCTGACTTTC.

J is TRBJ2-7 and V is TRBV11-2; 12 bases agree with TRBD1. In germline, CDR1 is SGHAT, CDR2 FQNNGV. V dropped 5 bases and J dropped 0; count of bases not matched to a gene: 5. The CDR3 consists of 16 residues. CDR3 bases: TGTGCCAGCAGCCCCCGGGACAGGGGGCTCTCCTACGAGCAGTACTTC. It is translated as CASSPRDRGLSYEQYF.